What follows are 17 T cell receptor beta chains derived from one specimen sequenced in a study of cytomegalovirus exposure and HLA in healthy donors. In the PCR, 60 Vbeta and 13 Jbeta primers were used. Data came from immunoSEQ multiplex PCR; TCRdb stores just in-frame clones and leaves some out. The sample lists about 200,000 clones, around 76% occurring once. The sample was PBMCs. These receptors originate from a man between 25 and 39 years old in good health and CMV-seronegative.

CDR3 bases: TGTGCCAGCAGCTTATATTTTTGGAACACTGAAGCTTTCTTT. As protein: CASSLYFWNTEAFF. The gene calls are TRBV7-3 and TRBJ1-1; D unresolved. This CDR3 region has 14 residues. The V gene's germline CDR1 is SGHTA and CDR2 FQGTGA. Trimming pared 2 bases from V and 1 base from J, leaving 8 bases between.

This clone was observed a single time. CDR3 residues: CASSLEGTGSYGYTF. As DNA, the CDR3 is TGTGCCAGCAGCTTAGAAGGGACAGGGAGCTATGGCTACACCTTC. This chain links TRBV11-2 with TRBJ1-2; the match to TRBD1 covers 9 bases. Losses at the gene ends were 0 bases for V and 4 bases for J; bases not matched to a gene: 3. The CDR3 sequence is 15 residues long. Germline V gene data show CDR1 as SGHAT and CDR2 as FQNNGV.

CDR3 coding DNA: TGTGCCAGCAAGCAAGGGACTAGCGGAAGGACCGGGGAGCTGTTTTTT. Amino acid sequence: CASKQGTSGRTGELFF. The J gene is TRBJ2-2, the V gene TRBV7-8; 11 nucleotides line up with TRBD2. Germline CDR1 is SGHVS and CDR2 is FQNEAQ. Trimming cost V 7 bases and J 5 bases; bases outside gene matches: 9. The CDR3 spans 16 residues. The complete variable domain, with remaining parts taken from reference TRBV7-8 and TRBJ2-2, reads GAGVSQSPRYKVAKRGQDVALRCDPISGHVSLFWYQQALGQGPEFLTYFQNEAQLDKSGLPSDRFFAERPEGSVSTLKIQRTQQEDSAVYLCASKQGTSGRTGELFFGEGSRLTVL.

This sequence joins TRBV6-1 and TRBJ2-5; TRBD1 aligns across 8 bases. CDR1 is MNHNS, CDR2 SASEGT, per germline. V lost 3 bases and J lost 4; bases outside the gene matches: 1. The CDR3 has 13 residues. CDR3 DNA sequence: TGTGCCAGCAGTGACAGGGGGCGAGAGACCCAGTACTTC. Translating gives CASSDRGRETQYF.

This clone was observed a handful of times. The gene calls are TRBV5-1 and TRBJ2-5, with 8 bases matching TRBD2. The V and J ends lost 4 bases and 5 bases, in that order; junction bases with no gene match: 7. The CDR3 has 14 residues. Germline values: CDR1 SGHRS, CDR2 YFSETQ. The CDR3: CASSHGLARETQYF. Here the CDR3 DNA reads TGCGCCAGCAGCCATGGACTAGCACGGGAGACCCAGTACTTC.

CDR3 sequence (DNA): TGTGCCAGCAGCTTAGGGACAGGCTACGAGCAGTACTTC. It is translated as CASSLGTGYEQYF. The V and J genes are TRBV13 and TRBJ2-7, with D perhaps matching TRBD1 (6 bases). Trimming shortened V by 0 bases and J by 3 bases, and 6 bases separated the two germline ends. Germline loops: CDR1 PRHDT, CDR2 FYEKMQ (reference sequence). The CDR3 is made up of 13 amino acids.

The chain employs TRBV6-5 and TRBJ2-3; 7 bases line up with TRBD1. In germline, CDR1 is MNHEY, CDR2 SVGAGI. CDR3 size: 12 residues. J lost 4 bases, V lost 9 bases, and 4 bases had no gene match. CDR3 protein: CASSGGADTQYF. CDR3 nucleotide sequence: TGTGCCAGTTCAGGGGGAGCAGATACGCAGTATTTT.

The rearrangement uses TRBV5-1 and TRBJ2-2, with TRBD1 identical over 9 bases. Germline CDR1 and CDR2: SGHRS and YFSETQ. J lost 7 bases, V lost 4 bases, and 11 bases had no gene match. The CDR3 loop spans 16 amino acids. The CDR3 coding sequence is TGCGCCAGCAGCGAAAAGGGACAGGGTGGAATCGGGGAGCTGTTTTTT. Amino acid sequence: CASSEKGQGGIGELFF.

The CDR3 spells CASSIQGNSPLHF. CDR3 sequence (DNA): TGTGCCAGCAGCATACAGGGAAATTCACCCCTCCACTTT. This chain joins TRBV11-2 and TRBJ1-6, with TRBD1 as a possible D gene (6 bases). The CDR3 is made up of 13 amino acids. Germline assignment: CDR1 SGHAT and CDR2 FQNNGV. Trimming left V 5 bases short and J 7 bases short, with 9 bases between.

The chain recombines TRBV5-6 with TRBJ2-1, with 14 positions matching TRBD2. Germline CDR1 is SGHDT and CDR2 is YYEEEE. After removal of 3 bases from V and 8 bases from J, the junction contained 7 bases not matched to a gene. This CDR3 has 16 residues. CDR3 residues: CASSSGTSGRLHEQFF. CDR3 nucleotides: TGTGCCAGCAGCTCCGGGACTAGCGGGAGATTGCATGAGCAGTTCTTC.

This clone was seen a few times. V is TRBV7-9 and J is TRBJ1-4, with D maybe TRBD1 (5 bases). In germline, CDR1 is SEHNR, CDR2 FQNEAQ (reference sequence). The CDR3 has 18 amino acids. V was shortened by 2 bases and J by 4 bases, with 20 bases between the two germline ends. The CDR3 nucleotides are TGTGCCAGCAGCTTAAACATACAGGCCGGCGCGCTTAATGAAAAACTGTTTTTT. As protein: CASSLNIQAGALNEKLFF.

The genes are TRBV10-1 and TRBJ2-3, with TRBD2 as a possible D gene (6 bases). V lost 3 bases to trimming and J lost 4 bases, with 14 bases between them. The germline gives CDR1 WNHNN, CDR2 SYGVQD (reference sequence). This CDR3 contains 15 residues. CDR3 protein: CASSDRGRKSDTQYF. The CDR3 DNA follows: TGCGCCAGCAGTGATCGGGGGAGAAAGTCAGATACGCAGTATTTT.

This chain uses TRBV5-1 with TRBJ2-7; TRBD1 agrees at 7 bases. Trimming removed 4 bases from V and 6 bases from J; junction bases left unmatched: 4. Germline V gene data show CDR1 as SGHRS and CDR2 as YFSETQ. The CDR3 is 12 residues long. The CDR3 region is CASSEQGREQYF. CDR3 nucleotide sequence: TGCGCCAGCAGCGAACAGGGGCGCGAGCAGTACTTC.

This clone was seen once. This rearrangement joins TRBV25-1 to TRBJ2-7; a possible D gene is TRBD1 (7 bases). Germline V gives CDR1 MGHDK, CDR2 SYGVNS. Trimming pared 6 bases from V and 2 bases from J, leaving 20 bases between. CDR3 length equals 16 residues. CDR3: CASSPGAGTVTYEQYF. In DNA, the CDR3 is TGTGCCAGCAGCCCGGGAGCCGGGACAGTAACCTACGAGCAGTACTTC.

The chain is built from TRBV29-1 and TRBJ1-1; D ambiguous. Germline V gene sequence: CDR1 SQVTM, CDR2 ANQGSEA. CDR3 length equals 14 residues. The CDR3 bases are TGCAGTTCTGGGAAGGAGGGCTTGGACACTGAAGCTTTCTTT. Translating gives CSSGKEGLDTEAFF.

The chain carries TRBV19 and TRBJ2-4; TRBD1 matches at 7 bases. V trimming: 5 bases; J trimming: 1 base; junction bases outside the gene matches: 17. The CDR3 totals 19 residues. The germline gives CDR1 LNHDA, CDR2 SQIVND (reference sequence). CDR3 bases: TGTGCCAGTAGTTCGACAGGGCCAATGGACCCTTACGCCAAAAACATTCAGTACTTC. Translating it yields CASSSTGPMDPYAKNIQYF.

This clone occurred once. The CDR3 loop reads CASSWRLAGGSNEQFF. The CDR3 nucleotides are TGTGCCAGCAGCTGGCGACTAGCGGGAGGATCCAATGAGCAGTTCTTC. This chain uses TRBV7-2 with TRBJ2-1; TRBD2 aligns across 13 bases. The germline V gene encodes CDR1 SGHTA and CDR2 FQGNSA. The CDR3 extends over 16 amino acids. The trim removed 4 bases at V and 6 bases at J, leaving 6 bases unmatched.